The sequence of this T cell receptor beta chain was determined in a study of cytomegalovirus exposure and HLA in healthy donors. PCR used 60 Vbeta primers and 13 Jbeta primers. Data came from immunoSEQ multiplex PCR; TCRdb stores just in-frame clones and leaves some out. The sample carries roughly 140,000 clones, roughly 77% recorded once. About this clone itself: Antigen specificity is unknown.

Points from the study as a whole: Three of the chains that were CMV-associated were confirmed in vitro to be specific for CMV antigens.

The CDR3 loop spans 11 amino acids. V trimming: 4 bases; J trimming: 10 bases; junction bases outside the gene matches: 6. Germline CDR1 is DFQATT and CDR2 is SNEGSKA (reference sequence). The TCR was taken from a human donor in good health. The specimen sequenced was PBMCs. The J gene is TRBJ1-2, the V gene TRBV20-1; 7 bases are a match to TRBD1. CDR3 in amino acids: CSAITGEDYTF. CDR3 DNA: TGCAGTGCTATAACAGGGGAAGACTACACCTTC.